This entry features one TCR beta chain sequence. Its antigen remains undetermined. Base-call qualities are not available, and no considerably larger clone is one nucleotide away. V is trimmed back by 6 bases and J by 1 base, and the junction contains 7 bases that no gene match accounts for. The CDR3, from cysteine to phenylalanine, totals 15 residues. Solely the CDR3 DNA is kept, with 45 bases framed from the first base. From a lookup of the germline V gene, CDR1 and CDR2 are ENHRY and SYGVKD. Buffy coats from roughly 40 blood donors, supplied by the Finnish Red Cross blood service, were used as healthy controls. All TCR-sequenced material derived from peripheral blood: patient blood samples and healthy donor buffy coats. Peripheral blood mononuclear cells were isolated by Ficoll-Hypaque gradient centrifugation. CD4+ cells were purified magnetically from the buffy coats of healthy controls. The Gentra Puregene Cell and Tissue kit was used for genomic DNA extraction, and quantification was performed on a Qubit 2.0 fluorometer.

The source of the sample is a study of STAT5B mutations in CD4+ large granular lymphocyte leukemia (dated by TCRdb to 2022 to 2024). Background for the entire study: Among healthy controls, the CDR3 'QG' motif was associated with a particular HLA allele. The study compared the TCRbeta repertoires of patients with CD4+ T-cell large granular lymphocyte leukemia against those of healthy blood donors. The purity of purified fractions was confirmed by flow cytometry on FACSCanto II or FACSVerse to exceed 95% among lymphocytes.

TCRbeta rearrangements were sequenced from genomic DNA using the immunoSEQ assay at survey resolution. Per the source publication's procedure: In the TCR sequencing data, the smallest productive clonotype frequency that could be detected was 2.59 x 10-5. Only productive TCRbeta rearrangements, defined as complete and in-frame sequences, were included in the analyses. The clonality of each sample was calculated as Simpson clonality in the immunoSEQ Analyzer version 3.0. Clones were grouped by frequency into very rare, small, medium, large (1-20%) or hyperexpanded (>20%) categories. Generation probabilities were estimated with OLGA 1.2.3, V-gene circos plots were made with VDJtools, specificities were searched in VDJdb, and CDR3 motifs were identified with GLIPH. TCRdb holds this immuneACCESS table with in-frame rearrangements only. Some clones are missing; in checked studies, unresolved V genes explain under half, and the rest has no known cause. For V, J and clone size, that table is used; D and trimming come from the DNA. In all, the sample holds approximately 30,000 clones, and about four fifths of those were seen once. The top ten constitute about 4.6% of the sample.

Study-wide conclusions, independent of this receptor: CD4-sorted patient repertoires appeared more clonal than healthy CD4+ repertoires, and this difference persisted after removing the putative leukemic clones. TRBV06-family usage was enriched among the top patient clones (8/27) compared with healthy controls (2/35). The data were not HLA-matched, and the relatively small sample size could explain the higher clonality seen in CD4+ compared with CD8+ T-LGLL. Main leukemic clonotypes were private to each patient, although around 25% of the main leukemic clonotypes were found at low frequency in the non-leukemic repertoires of other patients.

The source is a human donor in good health. The chain couples TRBV10-3 to TRBJ2-3, with 7 central nucleotides matching TRBD1. The source material was CD4+ T cells from blood buffy coats. In nucleotides, the sequence is TGTGCCATCAGGATAGGGGGCGCGGGCACAGATACGCAGTATTTT. This encodes CAIRIGGAGTDTQYF.